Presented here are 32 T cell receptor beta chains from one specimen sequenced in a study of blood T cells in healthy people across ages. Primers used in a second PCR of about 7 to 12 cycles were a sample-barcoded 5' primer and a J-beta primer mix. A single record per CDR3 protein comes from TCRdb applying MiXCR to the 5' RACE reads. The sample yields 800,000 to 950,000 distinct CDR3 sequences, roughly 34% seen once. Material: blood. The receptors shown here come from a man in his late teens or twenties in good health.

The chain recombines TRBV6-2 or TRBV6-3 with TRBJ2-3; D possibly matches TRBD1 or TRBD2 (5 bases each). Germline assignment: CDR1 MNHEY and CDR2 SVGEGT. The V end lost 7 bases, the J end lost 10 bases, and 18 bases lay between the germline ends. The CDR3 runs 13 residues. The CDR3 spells CASTHPLGDAQYF. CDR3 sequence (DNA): TGTGCCAGCACCCACCCCTTGGGGGATGCGCAGTATTTT.

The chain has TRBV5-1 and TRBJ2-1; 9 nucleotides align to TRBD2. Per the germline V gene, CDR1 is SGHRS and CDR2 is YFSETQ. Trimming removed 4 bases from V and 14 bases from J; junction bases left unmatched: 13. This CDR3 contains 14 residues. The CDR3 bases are TGCGCCAGCAGCCAAGATGTAGCGGGGGCCGCCGAGTTCTTC. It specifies CASSQDVAGAAEFF.

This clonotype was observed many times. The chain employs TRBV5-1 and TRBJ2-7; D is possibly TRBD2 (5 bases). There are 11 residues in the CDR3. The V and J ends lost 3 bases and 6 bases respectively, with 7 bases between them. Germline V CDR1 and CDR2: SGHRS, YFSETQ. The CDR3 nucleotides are TGCGCCAGCAGCTCCGGGGTCGAGCAGTACTTC. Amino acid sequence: CASSSGVEQYF.

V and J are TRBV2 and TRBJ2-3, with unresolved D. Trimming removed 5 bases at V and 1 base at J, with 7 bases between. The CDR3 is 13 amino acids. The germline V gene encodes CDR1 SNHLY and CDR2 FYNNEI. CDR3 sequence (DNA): TGTGCCAGCAGTATAACCGGCACAGATACGCAGTATTTT. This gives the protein CASSITGTDTQYF.

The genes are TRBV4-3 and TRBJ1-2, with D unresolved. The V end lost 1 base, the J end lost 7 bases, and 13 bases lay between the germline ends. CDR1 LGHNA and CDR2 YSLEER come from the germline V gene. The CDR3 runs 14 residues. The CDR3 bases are TGCGCCAGCAGCCAAGGAGGCCTCGCCGGTGGCTACACCTTC. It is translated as CASSQGGLAGGYTF.

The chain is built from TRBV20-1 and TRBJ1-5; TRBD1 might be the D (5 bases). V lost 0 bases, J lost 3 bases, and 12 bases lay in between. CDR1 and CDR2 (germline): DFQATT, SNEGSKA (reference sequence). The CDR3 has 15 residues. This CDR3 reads CSARDFQGTNQPQHF. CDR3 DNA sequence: TGCAGTGCTAGAGATTTCCAGGGTACCAATCAGCCCCAGCATTTT.

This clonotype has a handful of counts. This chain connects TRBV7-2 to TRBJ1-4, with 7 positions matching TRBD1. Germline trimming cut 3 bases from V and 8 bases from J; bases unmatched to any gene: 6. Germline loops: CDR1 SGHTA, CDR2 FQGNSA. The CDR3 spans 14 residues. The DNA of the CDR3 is TGTGCCAGCAGCTTGGTGGCAGGGGGGGAAAAACTGTTTTTT. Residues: CASSLVAGGEKLFF.

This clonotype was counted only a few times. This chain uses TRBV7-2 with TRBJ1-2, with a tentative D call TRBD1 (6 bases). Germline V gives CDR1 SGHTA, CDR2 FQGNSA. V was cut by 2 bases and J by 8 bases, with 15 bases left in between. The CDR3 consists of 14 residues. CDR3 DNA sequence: TGTGCCAGCAGCTTAAACTCAGGGGAATGGGGCTACACCTTC. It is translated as CASSLNSGEWGYTF.

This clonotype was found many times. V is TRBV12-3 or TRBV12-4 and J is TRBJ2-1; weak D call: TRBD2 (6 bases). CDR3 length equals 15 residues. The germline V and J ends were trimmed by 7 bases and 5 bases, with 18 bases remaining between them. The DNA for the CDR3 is TGTGCCAGCACGCCACTAGGTCGGGGGAACAATGAGCAGTTCTTC. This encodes CASTPLGRGNNEQFF.

CDR3: CASRRTGSRDGQFF. In DNA, the CDR3 is TGTGCCAGCAGAAGGACAGGGAGTAGGGATGGGCAGTTCTTC. The chain is built from TRBV6-6 and TRBJ2-1; 8 bases fit TRBD1. The ends lost 6 bases at V and 12 bases at J; junction bases unmatched: 13. Germline V gene lookup returns CDR1 MNHNY and CDR2 SVGAGI (reference sequence). The CDR3 runs to 14 residues.

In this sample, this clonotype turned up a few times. This CDR3 reads CASGLVWSAVSTDTQYF. In nucleotides, the CDR3 is TGTGCTAGTGGTTTGGTTTGGAGCGCCGTTAGCACAGATACGCAGTATTTT. This sequence joins TRBV12-5 and TRBJ2-3, with D hard to call. The CDR3 covers 17 residues. Germline CDR1 is LGHNT and CDR2 is FRNRAP. Trimming removed 0 bases from V and 0 bases from J, with 13 bases in between.

The CDR3 is CSAKDGRNTEAFF. In nucleotides, the CDR3 is TGCAGTGCTAAAGACGGGAGGAACACTGAAGCTTTCTTT. The rearrangement uses TRBV20-1 and TRBJ1-1; D remains ambiguous. Between the trimmed V and J ends, which lost 4 bases and 1 base, there was a span of 10 bases. The CDR3 totals 13 residues. Germline lookup yields CDR1 DFQATT and CDR2 SNEGSKA (reference sequence).

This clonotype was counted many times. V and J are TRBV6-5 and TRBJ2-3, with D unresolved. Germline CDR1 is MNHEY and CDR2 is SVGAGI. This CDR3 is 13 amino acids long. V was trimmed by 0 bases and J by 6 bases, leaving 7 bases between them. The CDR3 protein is CASSYSLSDTQYF. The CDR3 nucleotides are TGTGCCAGCAGTTACTCCCTGTCCGATACGCAGTATTTT.

The CDR3 here is CASRQGLLYNSPLHF. CDR3 coding DNA: TGTGCCAGCAGACAGGGGTTACTCTATAATTCACCCCTCCACTTT. The chain uses TRBV6-6 and TRBJ1-6; 7 bases map to TRBD1. CDR3 length: 15 residues. Germline trimming cut 6 bases from V and 3 bases from J; bases unmatched to any gene: 5. CDR1 is MNHNY and CDR2 is SVGAGI in the germline V gene (reference sequence).

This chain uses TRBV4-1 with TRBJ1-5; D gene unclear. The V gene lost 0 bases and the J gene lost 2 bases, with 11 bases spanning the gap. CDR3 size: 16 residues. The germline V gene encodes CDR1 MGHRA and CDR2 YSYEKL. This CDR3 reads CASSQEWAGGNQPQHF. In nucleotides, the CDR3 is TGCGCCAGCAGCCAAGAGTGGGCTGGGGGCAATCAGCCCCAGCATTTT.

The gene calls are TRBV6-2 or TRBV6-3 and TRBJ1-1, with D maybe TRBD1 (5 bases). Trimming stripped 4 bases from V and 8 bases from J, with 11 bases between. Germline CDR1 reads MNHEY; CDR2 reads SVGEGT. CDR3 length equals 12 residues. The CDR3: CASSFRDREAFF. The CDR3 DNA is TGTGCCAGCAGTTTCAGGGATCGGGAAGCTTTCTTT.

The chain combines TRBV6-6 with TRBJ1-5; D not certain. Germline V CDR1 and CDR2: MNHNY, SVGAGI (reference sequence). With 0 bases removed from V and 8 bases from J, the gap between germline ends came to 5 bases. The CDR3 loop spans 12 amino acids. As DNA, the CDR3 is TGTGCCAGCAGTTACTCGTATGAGCCCCAGCATTTT. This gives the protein CASSYSYEPQHF.

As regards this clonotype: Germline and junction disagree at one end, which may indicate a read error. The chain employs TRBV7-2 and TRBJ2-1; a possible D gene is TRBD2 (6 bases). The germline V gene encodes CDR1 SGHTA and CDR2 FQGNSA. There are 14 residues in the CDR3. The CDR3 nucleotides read TGTGCCAACAGCTTAGCGCTCGGGGGCAATGAGCAGTTCTTC. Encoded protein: CANSLALGGNEQFF.

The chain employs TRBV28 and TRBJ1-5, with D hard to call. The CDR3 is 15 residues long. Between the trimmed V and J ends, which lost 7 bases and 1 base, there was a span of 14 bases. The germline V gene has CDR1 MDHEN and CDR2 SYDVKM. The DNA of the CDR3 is TGTGCCAGCATTTCTGCCGGACGGAGCAATCAGCCCCAGCATTTT. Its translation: CASISAGRSNQPQHF. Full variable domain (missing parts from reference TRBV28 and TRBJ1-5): DVKVTQSSRYLVKRTGEKVFLECVQDMDHENMFWYRQDPGLGLRLIYFSYDVKMKEKGDIPEGYSVSREKKERFSLILESASTNQTSMYLCASISAGRSNQPQHFGDGTRLSIL.

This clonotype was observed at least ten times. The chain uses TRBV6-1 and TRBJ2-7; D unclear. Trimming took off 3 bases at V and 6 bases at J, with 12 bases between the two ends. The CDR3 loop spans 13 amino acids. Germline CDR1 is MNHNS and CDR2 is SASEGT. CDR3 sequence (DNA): TGTGCCAGCAGTGAGGATCCGAAGGCCGAGCAGTACTTC. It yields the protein CASSEDPKAEQYF.

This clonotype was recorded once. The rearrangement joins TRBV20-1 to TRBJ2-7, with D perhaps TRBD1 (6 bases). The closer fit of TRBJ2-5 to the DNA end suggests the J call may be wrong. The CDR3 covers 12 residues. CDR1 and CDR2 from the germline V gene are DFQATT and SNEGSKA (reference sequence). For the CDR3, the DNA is TGCAGTGCTAGATGGGGGCTAGAGACCCAGTACTTC. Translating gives CSARWGLETQYF.

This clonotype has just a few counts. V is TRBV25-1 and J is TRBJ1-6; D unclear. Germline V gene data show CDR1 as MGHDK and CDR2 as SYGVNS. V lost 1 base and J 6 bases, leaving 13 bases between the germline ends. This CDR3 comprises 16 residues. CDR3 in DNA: TGTGCCAGCAGTGAATGGTCGACAATCCCTAATTCACCCCTCCACTTT. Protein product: CASSEWSTIPNSPLHF. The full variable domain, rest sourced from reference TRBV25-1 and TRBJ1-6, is EADIYQTPRYLVIGTGKKITLECSQTMGHDKMYWYQQDPGMELHLIHYSYGVNSTEKGDLSSESTVSRIRTEHFPLTLESARPSHTSQYLCASSEWSTIPNSPLHFGNGTRLTVT.

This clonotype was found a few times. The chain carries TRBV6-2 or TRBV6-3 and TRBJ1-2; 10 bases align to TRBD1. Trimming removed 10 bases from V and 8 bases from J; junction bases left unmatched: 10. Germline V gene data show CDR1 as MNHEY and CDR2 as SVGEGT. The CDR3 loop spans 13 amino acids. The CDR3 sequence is CAIGTGALAGYTF. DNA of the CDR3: TGTGCCATCGGGACAGGGGCCCTGGCGGGCTACACCTTC.

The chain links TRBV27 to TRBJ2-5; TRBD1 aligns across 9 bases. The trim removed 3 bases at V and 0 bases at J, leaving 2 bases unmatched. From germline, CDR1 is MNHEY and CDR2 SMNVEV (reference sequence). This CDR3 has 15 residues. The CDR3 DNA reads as TGTGCCAGCAGTTTGGACAGGGGTCACCAAGAGACCCAGTACTTC. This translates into CASSLDRGHQETQYF.

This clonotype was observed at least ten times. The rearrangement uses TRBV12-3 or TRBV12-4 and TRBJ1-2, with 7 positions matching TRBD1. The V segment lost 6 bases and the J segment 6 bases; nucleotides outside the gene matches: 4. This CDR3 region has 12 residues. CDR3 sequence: CASSQGQHGYTF. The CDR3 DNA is TGTGCCAGCAGCCAGGGACAGCATGGCTACACCTTC.

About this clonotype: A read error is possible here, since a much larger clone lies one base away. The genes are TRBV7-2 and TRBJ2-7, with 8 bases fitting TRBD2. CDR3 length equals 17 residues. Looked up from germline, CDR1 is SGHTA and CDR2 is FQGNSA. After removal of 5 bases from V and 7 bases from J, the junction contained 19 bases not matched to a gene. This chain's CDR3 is CASSPPPPERGYNEQYF. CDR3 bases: TGTGCCAGCAGCCCACCCCCCCCGGAGCGGGGGTACAATGAGCAGTACTTC.

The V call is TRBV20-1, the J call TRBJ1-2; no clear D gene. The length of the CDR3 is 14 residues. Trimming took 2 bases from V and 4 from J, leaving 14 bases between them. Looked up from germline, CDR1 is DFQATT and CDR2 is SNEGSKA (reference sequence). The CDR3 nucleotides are TGCAGTGCTAGATCCGGGGAGTTGGGCTATGGCTACACCTTC. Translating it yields CSARSGELGYGYTF.

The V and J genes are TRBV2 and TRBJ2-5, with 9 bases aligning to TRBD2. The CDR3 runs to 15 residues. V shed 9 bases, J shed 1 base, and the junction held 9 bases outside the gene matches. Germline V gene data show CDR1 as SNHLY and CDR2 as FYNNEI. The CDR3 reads CARTKEAGGQETQYF. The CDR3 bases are TGTGCCAGGACCAAGGAAGCGGGGGGCCAAGAGACCCAGTACTTC.

CDR3: CASSLTGPINYGYTF. DNA of the CDR3: TGCGCCAGCAGCTTGACAGGCCCCATAAACTATGGCTACACCTTC. The chain joins TRBV5-1 to TRBJ1-2, with TRBD1 as a possible D gene (5 bases). Germline V gives CDR1 SGHRS, CDR2 YFSETQ. The ends were cut back, 1 base at V and 2 bases at J, with 12 bases in the middle. The CDR3 loop spans 15 amino acids.

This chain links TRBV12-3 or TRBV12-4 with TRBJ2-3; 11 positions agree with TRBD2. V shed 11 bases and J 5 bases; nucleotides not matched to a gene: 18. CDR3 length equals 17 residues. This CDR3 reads CAGTLTASGGPLDTQYF. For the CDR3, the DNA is TGTGCCGGCACCCTGACGGCTAGCGGGGGGCCGTTAGATACGCAGTATTTT.

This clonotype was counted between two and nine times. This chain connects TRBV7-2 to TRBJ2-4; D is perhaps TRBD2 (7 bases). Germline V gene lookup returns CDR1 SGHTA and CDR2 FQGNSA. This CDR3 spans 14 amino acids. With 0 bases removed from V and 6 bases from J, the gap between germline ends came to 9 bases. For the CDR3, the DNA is TGTGCCAGCAGCTTAGCGGGGGGGCGAAACATTCAGTACTTC. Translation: CASSLAGGRNIQYF.

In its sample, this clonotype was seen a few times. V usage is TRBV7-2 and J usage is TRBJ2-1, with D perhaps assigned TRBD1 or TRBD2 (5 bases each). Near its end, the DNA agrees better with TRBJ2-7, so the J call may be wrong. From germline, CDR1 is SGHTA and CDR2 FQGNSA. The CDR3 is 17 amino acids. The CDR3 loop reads CASSLARPGSSYNEQYF. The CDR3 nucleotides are TGTGCCAGCAGCTTAGCGCGGCCAGGGAGCTCCTACAATGAGCAGTACTTC.